This TCR beta chain was obtained from a study of blood T cell repertoires in COVID-19. Study as a whole: Samples of COVID-19 (acute and convalescent) were obtained from the United States, Italy and Spain.

From germline, CDR1 is SGHTA and CDR2 FQGNSA. V dropped 11 bases and J dropped 4; count of bases not matched to a gene: 14. The CDR3 is 16 residues long. This table comes from immunoSEQ multiplex PCR, and its TCRdb copy is limited to in-frame clones, with some not included. The data show some 390,000 clones, approximately 91% seen once. The source is a woman between 40 and 50 years old with COVID-19, enrolled during active disease. Material: peripheral blood. This chain uses TRBV7-2 with TRBJ2-5; 12 bases line up with TRBD2. The CDR3 here is CAGSLAGGPIGETQYF. DNA of the CDR3: TGTGCCGGCTCGCTAGCGGGAGGGCCGATCGGAGAGACCCAGTACTTC.